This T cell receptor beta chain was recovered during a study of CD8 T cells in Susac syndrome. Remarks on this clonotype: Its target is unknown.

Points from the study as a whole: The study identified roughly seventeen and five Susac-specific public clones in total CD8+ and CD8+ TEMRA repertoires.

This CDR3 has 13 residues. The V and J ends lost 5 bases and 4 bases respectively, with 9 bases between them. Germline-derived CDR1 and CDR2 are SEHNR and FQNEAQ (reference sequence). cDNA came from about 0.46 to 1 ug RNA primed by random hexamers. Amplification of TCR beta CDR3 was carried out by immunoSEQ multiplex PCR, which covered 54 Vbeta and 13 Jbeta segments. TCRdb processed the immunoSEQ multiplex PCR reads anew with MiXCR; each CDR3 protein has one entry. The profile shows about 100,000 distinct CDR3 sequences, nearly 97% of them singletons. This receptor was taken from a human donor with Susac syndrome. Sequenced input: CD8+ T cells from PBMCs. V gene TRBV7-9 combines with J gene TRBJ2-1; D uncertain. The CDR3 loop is CASSTGAYNEQFF. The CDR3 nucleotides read TGTGCCAGCAGCACCGGAGCGTACAATGAGCAGTTCTTC. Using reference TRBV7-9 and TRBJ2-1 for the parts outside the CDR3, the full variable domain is DTGVSQNPRHKITKRGQNVTFRCDPISEHNRLYWYRQTLGQGPEFLTYFQNEAQLEKSRLLSDRFSAERPKGSFSTLEIQRTEQGDSAMYLCASSTGAYNEQFFGPGTRLTVL.